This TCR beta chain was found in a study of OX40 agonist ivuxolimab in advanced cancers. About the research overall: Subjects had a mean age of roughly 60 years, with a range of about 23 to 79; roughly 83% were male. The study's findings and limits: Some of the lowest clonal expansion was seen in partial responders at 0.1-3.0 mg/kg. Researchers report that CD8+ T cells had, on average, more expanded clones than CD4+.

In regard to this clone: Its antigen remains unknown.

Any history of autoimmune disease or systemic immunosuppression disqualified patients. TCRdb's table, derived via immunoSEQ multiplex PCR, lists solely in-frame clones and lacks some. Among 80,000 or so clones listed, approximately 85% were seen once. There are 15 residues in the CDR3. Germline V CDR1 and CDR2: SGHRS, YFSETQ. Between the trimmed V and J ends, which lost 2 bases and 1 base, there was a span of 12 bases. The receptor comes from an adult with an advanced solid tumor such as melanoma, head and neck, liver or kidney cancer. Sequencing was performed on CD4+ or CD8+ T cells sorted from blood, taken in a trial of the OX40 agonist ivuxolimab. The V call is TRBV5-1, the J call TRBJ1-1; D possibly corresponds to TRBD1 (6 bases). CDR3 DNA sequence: TGCGCCAGCAGCTTTATGGTACAGGGGAACACTGAAGCTTTCTTT. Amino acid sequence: CASSFMVQGNTEAFF.